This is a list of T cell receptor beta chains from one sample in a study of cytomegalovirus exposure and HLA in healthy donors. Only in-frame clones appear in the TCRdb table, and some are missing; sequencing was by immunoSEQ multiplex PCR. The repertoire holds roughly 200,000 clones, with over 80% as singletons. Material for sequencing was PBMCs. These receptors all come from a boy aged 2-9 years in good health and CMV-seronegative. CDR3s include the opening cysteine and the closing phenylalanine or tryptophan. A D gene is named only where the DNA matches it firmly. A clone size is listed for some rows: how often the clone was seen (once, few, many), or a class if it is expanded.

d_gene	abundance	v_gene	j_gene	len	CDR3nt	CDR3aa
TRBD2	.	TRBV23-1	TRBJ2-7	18	TGCGCCAGCAGTCGACTACGAGCGACTAGCTCCTTTTCCTACGAGCAGTACTTC	CASSRLRATSSFSYEQYF
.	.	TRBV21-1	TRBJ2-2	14	TGTGCCAGCAGCAATCACAGGCGGACCGGGGAGCTGTTTTTT	CASSNHRRTGELFF
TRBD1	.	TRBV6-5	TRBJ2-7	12	TGTGCCAGCAGTTTGGACAGGGTGGAGCAGTACTTC	CASSLDRVEQYF
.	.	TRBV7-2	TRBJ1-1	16	TGTGCCAGCAGCTCCACCGGGCAGGGCCCGAACACTGAAGCTTTCTTT	CASSSTGQGPNTEAFF
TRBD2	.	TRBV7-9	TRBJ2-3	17	TGTGCCAGCAGCTTAGTGACCACTAGCGGGGGAACAGATACGCAGTATTTT	CASSLVTTSGGTDTQYF
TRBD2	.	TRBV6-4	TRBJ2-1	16	TGTGCCAGCAGTGGGACTGGGACTAGCCCAACAAATGAGCAGTTCTTC	CASSGTGTSPTNEQFF
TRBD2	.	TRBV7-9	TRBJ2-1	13	TGTGCCAGCAGCGCGCGGGGGGGGCATGAGCAGTTCTTC	CASSARGGHEQFF
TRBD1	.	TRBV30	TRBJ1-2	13	TGTGCCGGCCACAGGGGGCGCAGCTATGGCTACACCTTC	CAGHRGRSYGYTF
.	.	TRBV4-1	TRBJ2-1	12	TGCGCCAGCAGCCAACAACTCAATGAGCAGTTCTTC	CASSQQLNEQFF
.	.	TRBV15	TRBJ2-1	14	TGTGCCACCAGCAGAGCCCTAGAAGGCAATGAGCAGTTCTTC	CATSRALEGNEQFF
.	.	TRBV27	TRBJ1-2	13	TGTGCCAGCAGAGACAGGAACTACTATGGCTACACCTTC	CASRDRNYYGYTF
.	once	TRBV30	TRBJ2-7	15	TGTGCCTGGAACCCGAGGGACTGGTCCTCCTACGAGCAGTACTTC	CAWNPRDWSSYEQYF
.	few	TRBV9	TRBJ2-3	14	TGTGCCAGCAGCGCTTCTAGGATAACAGATACGCAGTATTTT	CASSASRITDTQYF
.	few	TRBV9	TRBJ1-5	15	TGTGCCAGCAGCGTAGAAGGGGGGGCGAATCAGCCCCAGCATTTT	CASSVEGGANQPQHF
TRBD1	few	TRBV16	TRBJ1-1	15	TGTGCCAGCAGCCCATGGGACAGGGTTTTCACTGAAGCTTTCTTT	CASSPWDRVFTEAFF
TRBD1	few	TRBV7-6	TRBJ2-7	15	TGTGCCAGCAGCCGCTCTAGGACAGGAACCTACGAGCAGTACTTC	CASSRSRTGTYEQYF
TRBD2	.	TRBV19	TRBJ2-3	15	TGTGCCAGTAGTATTTGGCTAGCGGCAACAGATACGCAGTATTTT	CASSIWLAATDTQYF
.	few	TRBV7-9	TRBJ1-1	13	TGTGCCAGCAGCTTGGAGAGGAACACTGAAGCTTTCTTT	CASSLERNTEAFF
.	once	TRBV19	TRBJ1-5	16	TGTGCCAGTAATTTTGGCACCATAAATAGCAATCAGCCCCAGCATTTT	CASNFGTINSNQPQHF
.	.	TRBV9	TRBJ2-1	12	TGTGCCAGCAGCCTCTTCCTCAATGAGCAGTTCTTC	CASSLFLNEQFF